This T cell receptor (beta chain) was documented in a study of cytomegalovirus exposure and HLA in healthy donors. Study in general: Most donors, 80% to 90% of approximately 400 genotyped, fell in the Caucasian-associated ancestry cluster. Study results and caveats: Later analysis showed TCR association rates varying by HLA locus, highest for DRB1 and lowest for HLA-C. In a later analysis, TCR beta V- and J-gene trimming showed a link to a missense DCLRE1C variant. Researchers catalogued over 150 TCR beta chains as cytomegalovirus-associated.

The J segment lost 1 base and the V segment lost 3 bases, leaving 4 bases of the junction unmatched. The CDR3 length is 15 residues. Germline CDR1 ENHRY, CDR2 SYGVKD. With respect to this clone: The antigen is not known.

Primers included in the PCR were 60 Vbeta and 13 Jbeta primers. TCRdb's copy holds only in-frame clones and misses some; the assay was immunoSEQ multiplex PCR. The table has about 170,000 clones, approximately 84% seen once. The TCR originated in a man aged 25-40 years in good health and CMV-seropositive. The chain has TRBV10-3 and TRBJ1-1; 8 bases are a match to TRBD1. The sequenced sample was PBMCs. The CDR3 coding sequence is TGTGCCATCAGTGATCCGGGACAGGCGAACACTGAAGCTTTCTTT. Translated, it gives CAISDPGQANTEAFF.